The 15 T cell receptor beta chains listed next were all sequenced from one sample in a study of blood T cell repertoires in COVID-19. The repertoire was sequenced with immunoSEQ multiplex PCR; TCRdb's copy has only in-frame clones and lacks some. The sample lists hundreds of thousands of clones; 80% to 90% were seen once. The sample consisted of PBMCs or T cells enriched from blood (not recorded which). The source of these receptors is a man in his fifties or sixties who had been exposed to COVID-19.

The chain recombines TRBV11-3 with TRBJ2-3; TRBD1 agrees at 7 bases. CDR1 and CDR2 (germline): SGHNT, YENEEA. This CDR3 has 16 residues. The trim removed 6 bases at V and 0 bases at J, leaving 9 bases unmatched. In DNA form, the CDR3 reads TGTGCCAGCAGGCCCCAAGGGGGCATCAGCACAGATACGCAGTATTTT. It specifies CASRPQGGISTDTQYF.

V gene TRBV27 combines with J gene TRBJ2-5; 14 nucleotides agree with TRBD2. CDR1 MNHEY and CDR2 SMNVEV come from the germline V gene (reference sequence). Trimming removed 5 bases from V and 7 bases from J; junction bases left unmatched: 9. This CDR3 is 16 amino acids long. The CDR3 is CASSPTSGRATMTQYF. In DNA form, the CDR3 reads TGTGCCAGCAGTCCGACTAGCGGGAGGGCCACCATGACCCAGTACTTC.

This chain uses TRBV5-1 with TRBJ1-1, with TRBD1 as a possible D gene (6 bases). The CDR3 is 15 amino acids. Germline V gene data show CDR1 as SGHRS and CDR2 as YFSETQ. The V end was cut by 0 bases, the J end by 1 base, with 10 bases between. The CDR3 loop reads CASSLVAGANTEAFF. The CDR3 DNA sequence: TGCGCCAGCAGCTTGGTTGCAGGGGCGAACACTGAAGCTTTCTTT.

V usage is TRBV9 and J usage is TRBJ2-1, with D possibly matching TRBD2 (5 bases). V shed 4 bases and J shed 3 bases, with 11 bases lying between them. The CDR3 is 14 residues long. Germline V CDR1 and CDR2: SGDLS, YYNGEE. The DNA for the CDR3 is TGTGCCAGCAGCCCGGACGGGATCTACAATGAGCAGTTCTTC. Amino acids: CASSPDGIYNEQFF.

J is TRBJ2-5 and V is TRBV24-1, with D maybe TRBD1 (6 bases). The germline gives CDR1 KGHDR, CDR2 SFDVKD. Between the trimmed V and J ends, which lost 10 bases and 5 bases, there was a span of 19 bases. This CDR3 is 14 amino acids long. CDR3 sequence reads: CATGTTLRWETQYF. As DNA, the CDR3 is TGTGCCACAGGGACAACCCTTAGGTGGGAGACCCAGTACTTC.

The chain couples TRBV6-5 to TRBJ1-1; possible D gene TRBD1, 5 bases. This CDR3 is 12 amino acids long. Trimming removed 6 bases from V and 5 bases from J, with 10 bases in between. From germline, CDR1 is MNHEY and CDR2 SVGAGI. CDR3 region: CASRPRDTEAFF. In nucleotides, the CDR3 is TGTGCCAGCAGGCCCAGGGATACTGAAGCTTTCTTT.

The chain is built from TRBV27 and TRBJ2-7; 14 bases map to TRBD2. The ends lost 5 bases at V and 6 bases at J; junction bases unmatched: 9. CDR1 and CDR2 from the germline V gene are MNHEY and SMNVEV (reference sequence). The CDR3 runs 16 residues. CDR3 sequence reads: CASSPGTSGRRGEQYV. The CDR3 DNA sequence: TGTGCCAGCAGTCCGGGGACTAGCGGGAGAAGGGGCGAGCAGTACGTC.

The chain links TRBV5-1 to TRBJ2-2; 13 bases align to TRBD2. Germline-derived CDR1 and CDR2 are SGHRS and YFSETQ. V shed 4 bases and J 5 bases; nucleotides not matched to a gene: 8. The CDR3 is made up of 17 amino acids. CDR3 DNA sequence: TGCGCCAGCAGCAGAGGGACTAGCGGGGTTTGGACCGGGGAGCTGTTTTTT. Its protein is CASSRGTSGVWTGELFF.

The V call is TRBV7-2, the J call TRBJ2-3, with TRBD1 matching over 7 bases. Germline-derived CDR1 and CDR2 are SGHTA and FQGNSA. The CDR3 is 18 residues long. V lost 5 bases, J lost 6 bases, and 20 bases stayed unmatched. CDR3 coding DNA: TGTGCCAGCAGCCTAAGGTCACCGGGACAGAGGATTTCGGATACGCAGTATTTT. Translated: CASSLRSPGQRISDTQYF.

This clone was recorded only once. V is TRBV20-1 and J is TRBJ2-7, with a tentative D call TRBD2 (5 bases). The germline V gene has CDR1 DFQATT and CDR2 SNEGSKA (reference sequence). Trimming shortened V by 3 bases and J by 7 bases, and 19 bases separated the two germline ends. This CDR3 has 14 residues. The CDR3 spells CSASQPGSPKEQYF. CDR3 DNA sequence: TGCAGTGCTAGTCAACCGGGATCCCCTAAGGAGCAGTACTTC.

This clone was recorded a few times. The V call is TRBV20-1, the J call TRBJ1-1; D perhaps matches TRBD1 (5 bases). Germline V gene data show CDR1 as DFQATT and CDR2 as SNEGSKA (reference sequence). This CDR3 region has 15 residues. Trimming shortened V by 3 bases and J by 1 base, and 15 bases separated the two germline ends. CDR3: CSASKAGMTNTEAFF. In DNA, the CDR3 is TGCAGTGCTAGTAAGGCAGGGATGACGAACACTGAAGCTTTCTTT.

The rearrangement joins TRBV3-1 (or the pseudogene TRBV3-2) to TRBJ2-3; D not certain. This CDR3 has 12 amino acids. V was pared by 3 bases and J by 6 bases, with 7 bases between. In germline, CDR1 is LGHDT, CDR2 YNNKEL (reference sequence). CDR3 sequence reads: CASSHLEDTQYF. The CDR3 DNA sequence: TGTGCCAGCAGCCACCTCGAGGATACGCAGTATTTT.

The chain couples TRBV19 to TRBJ1-1, with 8 bases aligning to TRBD1. This CDR3 has 19 amino acids. The germline V gene encodes CDR1 LNHDA and CDR2 SQIVND (reference sequence). Trimming removed 3 bases from V and 4 bases from J; junction bases left unmatched: 19. The CDR3: CASSIWTGRVKGGATEAFF. The CDR3 DNA is TGTGCCAGTAGTATTTGGACAGGGCGTGTTAAAGGGGGAGCCACTGAAGCTTTCTTT. Using reference TRBV19 and TRBJ1-1 for the parts outside the CDR3, the full variable domain is DGGITQSPKYLFRKEGQNVTLSCEQNLNHDAMYWYRQDPGQGLRLIYYSQIVNDFQKGDIAEGYSVSREKKESFPLTVTSAQKNPTAFYLCASSIWTGRVKGGATEAFFGQGTRLTVV.

The chain carries TRBV6-5 and TRBJ2-7; 9 nucleotides match TRBD2. Trimming cost V 2 bases and J 6 bases; bases outside gene matches: 5. From germline, CDR1 is MNHEY and CDR2 SVGAGI. This CDR3 spans 14 amino acids. The CDR3 DNA reads as TGTGCCAGCAGTTACGGCGGGGGGGCTGGCGAGCAGTACTTC. Translated: CASSYGGGAGEQYF.

The V gene is TRBV5-1, the J gene TRBJ2-1; 10 bases align to TRBD2. Germline trimming cut 4 bases from V and 2 bases from J; bases unmatched to any gene: 3. There are 15 residues in the CDR3. Germline lookup yields CDR1 SGHRS and CDR2 YFSETQ. The CDR3 protein is CASSQLAGTYNEQFF. The DNA of the CDR3 is TGCGCCAGCAGCCAACTAGCGGGAACCTACAATGAGCAGTTCTTC.